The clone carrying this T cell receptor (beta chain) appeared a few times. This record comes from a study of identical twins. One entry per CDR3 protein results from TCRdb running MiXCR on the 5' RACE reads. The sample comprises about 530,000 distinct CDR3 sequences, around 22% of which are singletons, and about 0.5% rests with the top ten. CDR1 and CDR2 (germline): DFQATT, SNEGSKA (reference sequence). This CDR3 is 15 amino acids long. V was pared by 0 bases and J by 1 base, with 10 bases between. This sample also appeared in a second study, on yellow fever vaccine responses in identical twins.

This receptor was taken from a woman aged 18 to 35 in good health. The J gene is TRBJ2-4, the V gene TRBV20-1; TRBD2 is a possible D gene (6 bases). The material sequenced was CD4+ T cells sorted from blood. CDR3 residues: CSARDLLAAKNIQYF. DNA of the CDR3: TGCAGTGCTAGAGACCTCCTAGCGGCCAAAAACATTCAGTACTTC.